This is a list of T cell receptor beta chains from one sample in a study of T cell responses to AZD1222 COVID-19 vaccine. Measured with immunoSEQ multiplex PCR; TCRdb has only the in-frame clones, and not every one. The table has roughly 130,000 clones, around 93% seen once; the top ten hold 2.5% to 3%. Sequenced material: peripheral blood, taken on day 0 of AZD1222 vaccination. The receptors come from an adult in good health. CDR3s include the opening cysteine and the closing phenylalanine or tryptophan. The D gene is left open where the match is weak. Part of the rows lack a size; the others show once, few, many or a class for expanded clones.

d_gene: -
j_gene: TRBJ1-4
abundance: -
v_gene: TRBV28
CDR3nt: TGTGCCAGCAGTTTATGGGGAGATGAAAAACTGTTTTTT
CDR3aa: CASSLWGDEKLFF

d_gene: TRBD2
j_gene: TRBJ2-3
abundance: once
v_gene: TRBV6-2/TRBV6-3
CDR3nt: TGTGCCAGCAGTTACTCAAGCGGGGGCACAGATACGCAGTATTTT
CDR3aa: CASSYSSGGTDTQYF

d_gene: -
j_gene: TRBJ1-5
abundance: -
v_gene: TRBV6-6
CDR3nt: TGTGCCACCCGCTGGGTAAATCAGCCCCAGCATTTT
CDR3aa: CATRWVNQPQHF

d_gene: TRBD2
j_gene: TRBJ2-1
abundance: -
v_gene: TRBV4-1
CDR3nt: TGCGCCAGCAGTCCGCACTACGGGGGGGTCAATGAGCAGTTCTTC
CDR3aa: CASSPHYGGVNEQFF

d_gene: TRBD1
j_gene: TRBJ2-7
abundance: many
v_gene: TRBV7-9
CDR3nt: TGTGCCAGCAGCTTTTCGGGACAGGGGAGATACGAGCAGTACTTC
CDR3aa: CASSFSGQGRYEQYF

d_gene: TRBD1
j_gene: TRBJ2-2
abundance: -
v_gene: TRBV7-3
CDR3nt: TGTGCCAGCAGCCTCGGACAGGGGGTGGGCGGGGAGCTGTTTTTT
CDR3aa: CASSLGQGVGGELFF

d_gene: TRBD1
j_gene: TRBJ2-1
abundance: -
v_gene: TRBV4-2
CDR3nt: TGTGCCAGCAGCCAAGGAGGGGGCCGGTTGGGTGAGCAGTTCTTC
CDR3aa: CASSQGGGRLGEQFF

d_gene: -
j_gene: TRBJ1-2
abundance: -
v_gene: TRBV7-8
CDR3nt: TGTGCCAGCAGCACTCGGGACATCAAGGGCTACACCTTC
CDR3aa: CASSTRDIKGYTF

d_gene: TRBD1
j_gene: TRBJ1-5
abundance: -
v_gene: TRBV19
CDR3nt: TGTGCCACCGTGGACAGGGCGGGTCAGCCCCAGCATTTT
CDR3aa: CATVDRAGQPQHF

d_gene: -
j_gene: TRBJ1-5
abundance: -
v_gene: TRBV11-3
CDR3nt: TGTGCCAGCAGCTTAGATTTGAGGGAGGAGACAGATAGCAATCAGCCCCAGCATTTT
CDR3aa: CASSLDLREETDSNQPQHF

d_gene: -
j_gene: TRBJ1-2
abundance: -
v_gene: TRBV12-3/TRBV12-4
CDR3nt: TGTGCCAGCAGTTTGATGCAGGTAGATGGCTACACCTTC
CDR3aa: CASSLMQVDGYTF

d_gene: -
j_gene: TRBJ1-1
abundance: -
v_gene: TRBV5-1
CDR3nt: TGCGCCAGCAGCTTGTGGGGGGTCACTGAAGCTTTCTTT
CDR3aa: CASSLWGVTEAFF

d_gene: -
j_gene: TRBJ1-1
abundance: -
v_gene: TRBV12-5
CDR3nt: TGTGCTAGTGGTTCAAGTATGGGGGACGAAGCTTTCTTT
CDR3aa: CASGSSMGDEAFF

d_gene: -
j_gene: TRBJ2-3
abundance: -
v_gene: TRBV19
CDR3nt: TGTGCCAGTAGTTCCTTCGCGGATACGCAGTATTTT
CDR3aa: CASSSFADTQYF

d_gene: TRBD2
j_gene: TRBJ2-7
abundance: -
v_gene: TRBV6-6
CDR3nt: TGTGCCAGCAGTTACTCAAGCGGGGGGGTCTACGAGCAGTACTTC
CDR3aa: CASSYSSGGVYEQYF

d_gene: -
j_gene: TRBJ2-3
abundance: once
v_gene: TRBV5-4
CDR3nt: TGTGCCAGCAGCTTGGTCACAGGGTACACAGATACGCAGTATTTT
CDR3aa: CASSLVTGYTDTQYF

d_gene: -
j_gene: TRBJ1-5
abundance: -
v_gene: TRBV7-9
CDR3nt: TGTGCCAGCAGCTTAACCGGGACGGATTATCAGCCCCAGCATTTT
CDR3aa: CASSLTGTDYQPQHF

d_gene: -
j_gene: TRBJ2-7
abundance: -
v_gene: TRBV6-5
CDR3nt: TGTGCCAGCAGTTACTCGAATAAGCGGGCCGCCTACGAGCAGTACTTC
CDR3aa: CASSYSNKRAAYEQYF

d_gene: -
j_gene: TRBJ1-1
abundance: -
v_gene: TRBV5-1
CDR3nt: TGCGCCAGCAGCGAACACAGGGTGGTGAACACTGAAGCTTTCTTT
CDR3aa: CASSEHRVVNTEAFF

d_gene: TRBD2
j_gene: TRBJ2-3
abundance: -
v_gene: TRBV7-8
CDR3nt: TGTGCCAGCAGCCCAGGACTAGCGGGAGGGTCAGATACGCAGTATTTT
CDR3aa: CASSPGLAGGSDTQYF

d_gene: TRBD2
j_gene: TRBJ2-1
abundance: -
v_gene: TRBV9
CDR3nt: TGTGCCAGCAGCCCCTATTGGACTAGCGGGAGCGATGAGCAGTTCTTC
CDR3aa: CASSPYWTSGSDEQFF

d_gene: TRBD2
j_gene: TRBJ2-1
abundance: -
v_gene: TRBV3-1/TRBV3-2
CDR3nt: TGTGCCAGCAGCCAGGGAGCTAGCGGGGCCCTTTACAATGAGCAGTTCTTC
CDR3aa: CASSQGASGALYNEQFF

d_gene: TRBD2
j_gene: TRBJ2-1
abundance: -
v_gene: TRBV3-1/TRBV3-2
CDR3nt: TGTGCCAGCAGCCACTACCCCGGGACTAGCGGCTACAATGAGCAGTTCTTC
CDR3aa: CASSHYPGTSGYNEQFF

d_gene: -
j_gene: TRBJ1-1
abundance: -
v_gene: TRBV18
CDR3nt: TGTGCCAGCTCACCATCGACGGTCGTGGGGAATGAAGCTTTCTTT
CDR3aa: CASSPSTVVGNEAFF

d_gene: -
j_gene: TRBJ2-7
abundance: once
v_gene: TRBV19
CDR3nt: TGTGCCAGTAGCCATCAGCCACCGAGACCCTACGAGCAGTACTTC
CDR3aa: CASSHQPPRPYEQYF

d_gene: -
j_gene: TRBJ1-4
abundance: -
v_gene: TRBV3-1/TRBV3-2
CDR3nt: TGTGCCAGCAGCCGCCCGGCATCGGGCGACGAAAAACTGTTTTTT
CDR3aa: CASSRPASGDEKLFF

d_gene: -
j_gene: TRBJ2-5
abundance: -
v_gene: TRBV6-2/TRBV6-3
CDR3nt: TGTGCCAGCAGTCCACGGGTTCAAGAGACCCAGTACTTC
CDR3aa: CASSPRVQETQYF

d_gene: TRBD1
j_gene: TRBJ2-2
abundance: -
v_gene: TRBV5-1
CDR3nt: TGCGCCAGCAGCTCACAAGACAGGGGGCTACCCGGGGAGCTGTTTTTT
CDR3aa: CASSSQDRGLPGELFF

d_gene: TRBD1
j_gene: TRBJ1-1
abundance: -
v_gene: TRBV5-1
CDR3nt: TGCGCCAGCACCCACAGGGGCGGGAACACTGAAGCTTTCTTT
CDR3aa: CASTHRGGNTEAFF

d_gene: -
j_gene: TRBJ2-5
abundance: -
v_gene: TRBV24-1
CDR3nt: TGTGCCACCAGTGATTTTGGAGATCGGTACCAAGAGACCCAGTACTTC
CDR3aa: CATSDFGDRYQETQYF

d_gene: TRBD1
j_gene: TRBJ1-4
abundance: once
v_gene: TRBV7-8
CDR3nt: TGTGCCAGCAGCGTAGGACAGGGGGGACGTGAAAAACTGTTTTTT
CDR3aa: CASSVGQGGREKLFF

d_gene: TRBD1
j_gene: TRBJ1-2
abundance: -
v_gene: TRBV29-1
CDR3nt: TGCAGCACAGGGACAGGGAGTAACTATGGCTACACCTTC
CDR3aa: CSTGTGSNYGYTF

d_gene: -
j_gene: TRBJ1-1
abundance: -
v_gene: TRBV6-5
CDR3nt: TGTGCCAGCAGCCGTAGATTGGACACTGAAGCTTTCTTT
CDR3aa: CASSRRLDTEAFF

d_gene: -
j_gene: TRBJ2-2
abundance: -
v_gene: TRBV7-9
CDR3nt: TGTGCCAGCAGCTTCGGTGCGGAAGGGCAGACGCTGTTTTTT
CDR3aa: CASSFGAEGQTLFF

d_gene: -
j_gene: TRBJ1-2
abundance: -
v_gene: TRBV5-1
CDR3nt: TGCGCCAGCTCAGCATCCAACTATGGCTACACCTTC
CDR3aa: CASSASNYGYTF

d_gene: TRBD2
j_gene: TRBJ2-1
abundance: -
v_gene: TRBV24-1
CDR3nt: TGTGCCACCAGTGTCGATAGCGGGGCCTACAATGAGCAGTTCTTC
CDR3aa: CATSVDSGAYNEQFF

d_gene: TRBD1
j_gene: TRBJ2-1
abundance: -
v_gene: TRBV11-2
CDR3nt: TGTGCCAGCAGGGCAGGGGGTGAGCAGTTCTTC
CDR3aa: CASRAGGEQFF

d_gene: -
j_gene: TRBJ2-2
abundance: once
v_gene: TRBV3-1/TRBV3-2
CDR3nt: TGTGCCAGCAGCAAACGGGACGGGAACACCGGGGAGCTGTTTTTT
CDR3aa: CASSKRDGNTGELFF

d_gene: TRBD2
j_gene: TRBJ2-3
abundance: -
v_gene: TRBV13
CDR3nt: TGTGCCAGCAGCCCCCGGACTAGCGGCACAGATACGCAGTATTTT
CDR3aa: CASSPRTSGTDTQYF

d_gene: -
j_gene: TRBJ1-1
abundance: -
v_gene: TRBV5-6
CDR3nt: TGTGCCAGCAGCGCAGGGGCAAAGAACACTGAAGCTTTCTTT
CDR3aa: CASSAGAKNTEAFF

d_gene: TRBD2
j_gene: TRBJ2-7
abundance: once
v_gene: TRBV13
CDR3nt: TGTGCCAGCAGCCCCGGTCCTAGCGGAATCTACGAGCAGTACTTC
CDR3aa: CASSPGPSGIYEQYF

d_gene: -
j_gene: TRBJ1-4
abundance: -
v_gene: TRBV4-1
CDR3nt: TGCGCCAGCAGCGGAGATTCGCGTAATGAAAAACTGTTTTTT
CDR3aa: CASSGDSRNEKLFF

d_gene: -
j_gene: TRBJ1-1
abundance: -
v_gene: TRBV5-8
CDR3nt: TGTGCCAGCAGCTTGGCTCTGAACACTGAAGCTTTCTTT
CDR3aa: CASSLALNTEAFF

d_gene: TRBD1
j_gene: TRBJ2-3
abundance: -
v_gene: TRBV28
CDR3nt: TGTGCCAGCAGTCCCGGGACAGGGGGCGCAGATACGCAGTATTTT
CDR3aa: CASSPGTGGADTQYF